The rows below give T cell receptor beta chains drawn from one sample of a study of beta chain features in type 1 diabetes. The method was immunoSEQ multiplex PCR; TCRdb's version includes in-frame clones alone and lacks a portion of them. The sample holds about 160,000 clones, roughly 8% seen once. The sequencing input was central memory CD4+ T cells from blood. Every receptor here comes from a woman aged 40 to 50 with type 1 diabetes. CDR3s include the opening cysteine and the closing phenylalanine or tryptophan. The D gene is left open where the match is weak. Only some rows state a clone size, as once, few, many or a class for expanded clones.

d_call: -; j_call: TRBJ2-2; clone_size: few; v_call: TRBV4-1; cdr3_aa: CASSPGAAGELFF; cdr3_nt: TGCGCCAGCAGCCCGGGTGCCGCCGGGGAGCTGTTTTTT
d_call: -; j_call: TRBJ2-7; clone_size: few; v_call: TRBV29-1; cdr3_aa: CSVEVGAHGQYF; cdr3_nt: TGCAGCGTTGAAGTGGGCGCCCACGGGCAGTACTTC
d_call: TRBD1; j_call: TRBJ1-6; clone_size: few; v_call: TRBV5-6; cdr3_aa: CASSSIGQGDSPLHF; cdr3_nt: TGTGCCAGCAGCTCAATTGGACAGGGTGATTCACCCCTCCACTTT
d_call: -; j_call: TRBJ2-5; clone_size: few; v_call: TRBV2; cdr3_aa: CASSETGRSRETQYF; cdr3_nt: TGTGCCAGCAGTGAGACAGGGAGGTCTCGAGAGACCCAGTACTTC
d_call: -; j_call: TRBJ1-1; clone_size: -; v_call: TRBV7-2; cdr3_aa: CASSSIGQPNTEAFF; cdr3_nt: TGTGCCAGCAGCTCGATTGGACAGCCGAACACTGAAGCTTTCTTT
d_call: -; j_call: TRBJ2-6; clone_size: many; v_call: TRBV5-4; cdr3_aa: CASSKGENSGANVLTF; cdr3_nt: TGTGCCAGCAGCAAAGGAGAGAACTCTGGGGCCAACGTCCTGACTTTC
d_call: TRBD2; j_call: TRBJ2-5; clone_size: few; v_call: TRBV9; cdr3_aa: CASSVGLAGRQETQYF; cdr3_nt: TGTGCCAGCAGCGTAGGGCTAGCGGGGCGTCAAGAGACCCAGTACTTC
d_call: TRBD1; j_call: TRBJ2-1; clone_size: -; v_call: TRBV28; cdr3_aa: CASSFSRTGGFF; cdr3_nt: TGTGCCAGCAGTTTTAGTCGGACAGGGGGGTTCTTC
d_call: TRBD1; j_call: TRBJ2-1; clone_size: -; v_call: TRBV18; cdr3_aa: CASSPERTGQSFF; cdr3_nt: TGTGCCAGCTCACCGGAAAGGACAGGGCAATCGTTCTTC
d_call: -; j_call: TRBJ1-1; clone_size: few; v_call: TRBV18; cdr3_aa: CASSRIAGNTEAFF; cdr3_nt: TGTGCCAGCTCGCGCATCGCAGGGAACACTGAAGCTTTCTTT
d_call: TRBD1; j_call: TRBJ1-2; clone_size: few; v_call: TRBV28; cdr3_aa: CASSPLPGQGNYGYTF; cdr3_nt: TGTGCCAGCAGTCCCCTGCCGGGACAGGGAAACTATGGCTACACCTTC
d_call: -; j_call: TRBJ2-1; clone_size: -; v_call: TRBV7-7; cdr3_aa: CASSLGARNEQFF; cdr3_nt: TGTGCCAGCAGCTTAGGAGCACGGAATGAGCAGTTCTTC
d_call: -; j_call: TRBJ1-5; clone_size: -; v_call: TRBV7-2; cdr3_aa: CASSLRAGDSNQPQHF; cdr3_nt: TGTGCCAGCAGCTTACGGGCGGGAGATAGCAATCAGCCCCAGCATTTT
d_call: -; j_call: TRBJ1-1; clone_size: -; v_call: TRBV11-2; cdr3_aa: CASRLGHRNTEAFF; cdr3_nt: TGTGCCAGCAGGTTGGGACACCGGAACACTGAAGCTTTCTTT
d_call: -; j_call: TRBJ1-1; clone_size: few; v_call: TRBV27; cdr3_aa: CASNDPSGTEAFF; cdr3_nt: TGTGCCAGCAATGATCCGAGTGGCACTGAAGCTTTCTTT
d_call: TRBD1; j_call: TRBJ2-7; clone_size: few; v_call: TRBV29-1; cdr3_aa: CSAGQGALYEQYF; cdr3_nt: TGCAGCGCAGGACAGGGGGCATTGTACGAGCAGTACTTC
d_call: TRBD1; j_call: TRBJ1-2; clone_size: -; v_call: TRBV7-2; cdr3_aa: CASSPRDRVDYGYTF; cdr3_nt: TGTGCCAGCAGCCCCCGGGACAGGGTCGACTATGGCTACACCTTC
d_call: TRBD2; j_call: TRBJ2-5; clone_size: few; v_call: TRBV19; cdr3_aa: CASSRGLAEGTQYF; cdr3_nt: TGTGCCAGTAGTAGAGGACTAGCGGAGGGGACCCAGTACTTC
d_call: -; j_call: TRBJ1-5; clone_size: few; v_call: TRBV21-1; cdr3_aa: CASRGGEKEQPQHF; cdr3_nt: TGTGCCAGCCGAGGAGGGGAAAAGGAGCAGCCCCAGCATTTT
d_call: -; j_call: TRBJ2-6; clone_size: -; v_call: TRBV7-3; cdr3_aa: CASSFQGSGANVLTF; cdr3_nt: TGTGCCAGCAGCTTCCAGGGAAGTGGGGCCAACGTCCTGACTTTC
d_call: TRBD2; j_call: TRBJ2-1; clone_size: few; v_call: TRBV29-1; cdr3_aa: CSVSFSGATSYNEQFF; cdr3_nt: TGCAGCGTTTCCTTTAGCGGGGCTACCTCCTACAATGAGCAGTTCTTC
d_call: -; j_call: TRBJ2-1; clone_size: few; v_call: TRBV4-2; cdr3_aa: CASSQVGAAGVYNEQFF; cdr3_nt: TGTGCCAGCAGCCAAGTCGGTGCGGCGGGTGTCTACAATGAGCAGTTCTTC
d_call: -; j_call: TRBJ2-1; clone_size: -; v_call: TRBV6-5; cdr3_aa: CASSYRGPAGLRGQFF; cdr3_nt: TGTGCCAGCAGTTACCGAGGGCCCGCGGGTTTACGTGGACAGTTCTTC
d_call: TRBD2; j_call: TRBJ2-3; clone_size: few; v_call: TRBV6-5; cdr3_aa: CASSYSGRSHTQYF; cdr3_nt: TGTGCCAGCAGTTATAGCGGGAGGAGCCATACGCAGTATTTT
d_call: -; j_call: TRBJ2-1; clone_size: -; v_call: TRBV20-1; cdr3_aa: CSAEGGNEQFF; cdr3_nt: TGCAGTGCGGAGGGGGGGAATGAGCAGTTCTTC
d_call: -; j_call: TRBJ1-1; clone_size: many; v_call: TRBV28; cdr3_aa: CASSPRQNTEAFF; cdr3_nt: TGTGCCAGCAGTCCCCGACAGAACACTGAAGCTTTCTTT
d_call: TRBD1; j_call: TRBJ2-7; clone_size: few; v_call: TRBV29-1; cdr3_aa: CSVALRDSVNEQYF; cdr3_nt: TGCAGCGTCGCCCTCCGGGACAGTGTCAACGAGCAGTACTTC
d_call: TRBD2; j_call: TRBJ2-5; clone_size: -; v_call: TRBV4-3; cdr3_aa: CASSQEGAGGPVSTQYF; cdr3_nt: TGCGCCAGCAGCCAAGAGGGAGCGGGAGGGCCGGTTTCGACCCAGTACTTC
d_call: -; j_call: TRBJ2-6; clone_size: -; v_call: TRBV5-1; cdr3_aa: CASSLATALSGANVLTF; cdr3_nt: TGCGCCAGCAGCTTGGCGACAGCCCTCTCTGGGGCCAACGTCCTGACTTTC
d_call: TRBD1; j_call: TRBJ2-1; clone_size: -; v_call: TRBV15; cdr3_aa: CATSRGTGVSNEQFF; cdr3_nt: TGTGCCACCAGCAGAGGGACAGGGGTTTCCAATGAGCAGTTCTTC
d_call: -; j_call: TRBJ2-1; clone_size: few; v_call: TRBV19; cdr3_aa: CASSSRQMGRYNEQFF; cdr3_nt: TGTGCCAGTAGTAGCCGTCAAATGGGCCGCTACAATGAGCAGTTCTTC
d_call: -; j_call: TRBJ1-4; clone_size: -; v_call: TRBV6-5; cdr3_aa: CASSGGGHSDEKLFF; cdr3_nt: TGTGCCAGCAGTGGGGGGGGGCATTCTGATGAAAAACTGTTTTTT
d_call: TRBD1; j_call: TRBJ1-2; clone_size: -; v_call: TRBV18; cdr3_aa: CASSPQGQVNYGYTF; cdr3_nt: TGTGCCAGCTCACCACAGGGACAGGTTAACTATGGCTACACCTTC
d_call: -; j_call: TRBJ2-1; clone_size: -; v_call: TRBV28; cdr3_aa: CATETKGAGRFF; cdr3_nt: TGTGCCACAGAGACGAAAGGGGCTGGTAGGTTCTTC
d_call: TRBD2; j_call: TRBJ2-7; clone_size: -; v_call: TRBV7-2; cdr3_aa: CASSLGLAGGGEQYF; cdr3_nt: TGTGCCAGCAGCTTAGGACTAGCGGGAGGTGGTGAGCAGTACTTC
d_call: -; j_call: TRBJ2-1; clone_size: -; v_call: TRBV19; cdr3_aa: CASSKQGVSGAYNEQFF; cdr3_nt: TGTGCCAGTAGTAAGCAGGGTGTCTCGGGGGCCTACAATGAGCAGTTCTTC
d_call: TRBD2; j_call: TRBJ2-5; clone_size: few; v_call: TRBV27; cdr3_aa: CASSLSHLGGGETQYF; cdr3_nt: TGTGCCAGCAGTTTATCTCACCTCGGGGGGGGAGAGACCCAGTACTTC
d_call: TRBD1; j_call: TRBJ2-7; clone_size: many; v_call: TRBV25-1; cdr3_aa: CASSPANRGVYEQYF; cdr3_nt: TGTGCCAGCAGCCCGGCGAACAGGGGGGTTTACGAGCAGTACTTC
d_call: TRBD1; j_call: TRBJ1-1; clone_size: -; v_call: TRBV6-1; cdr3_aa: CASSLQGADTEAFF; cdr3_nt: TGTGCCAGCAGTCTTCAGGGGGCGGACACTGAAGCTTTCTTT
d_call: -; j_call: TRBJ2-2; clone_size: -; v_call: TRBV28; cdr3_aa: CASSTGQNTGELFF; cdr3_nt: TGTGCCAGCAGCACTGGACAGAACACCGGGGAGCTGTTTTTT
d_call: TRBD1; j_call: TRBJ2-7; clone_size: many; v_call: TRBV19; cdr3_aa: CASSRGTGRYEQYF; cdr3_nt: TGTGCCAGTAGTCGGGGGACAGGTCGGTACGAGCAGTACTTC
d_call: -; j_call: TRBJ2-2; clone_size: -; v_call: TRBV7-2; cdr3_aa: CASSLLNTGELFF; cdr3_nt: TGTGCCAGCAGCCTGCTAAACACCGGGGAGCTGTTTTTT
d_call: -; j_call: TRBJ1-6; clone_size: -; v_call: TRBV7-2; cdr3_aa: CASRLRGNNSPLHF; cdr3_nt: TGTGCCAGCAGGTTGAGAGGGAATAATTCACCCCTCCACTTT
d_call: -; j_call: TRBJ1-6; clone_size: -; v_call: TRBV6-8; cdr3_aa: CASSAAGAKTFDANSPLHF; cdr3_nt: TGTGCCAGCAGCGCCGCCGGAGCGAAGACTTTCGACGCTAATTCACCCCTCCACTTT
d_call: TRBD2; j_call: TRBJ2-5; clone_size: few; v_call: TRBV10-3; cdr3_aa: CAISRSELAPEEETQYF; cdr3_nt: TGTGCCATCAGTCGCTCTGAACTAGCGCCGGAGGAAGAGACCCAGTACTTC
d_call: -; j_call: TRBJ1-4; clone_size: few; v_call: TRBV30; cdr3_aa: CAWRPIRGLKEKLFF; cdr3_nt: TGTGCCTGGAGGCCAATCAGGGGCCTTAAGGAAAAACTGTTTTTT
d_call: -; j_call: TRBJ1-6; clone_size: few; v_call: TRBV2; cdr3_aa: CASIAPDQRNSPLHF; cdr3_nt: TGTGCCAGCATTGCCCCAGATCAGAGGAATTCACCCCTCCACTTT
d_call: TRBD2; j_call: TRBJ2-1; clone_size: -; v_call: TRBV2; cdr3_aa: CASRDQLAGAYNEQFF; cdr3_nt: TGTGCCAGCAGAGACCAACTAGCGGGCGCCTACAATGAGCAGTTCTTC
d_call: -; j_call: TRBJ2-1; clone_size: -; v_call: TRBV7-9; cdr3_aa: CASSPQDEQFF; cdr3_nt: TGTGCCAGCAGCCCTCAGGATGAGCAGTTCTTC
d_call: -; j_call: TRBJ1-1; clone_size: few; v_call: TRBV6-5; cdr3_aa: CASSWGDTEAFF; cdr3_nt: TGTGCCAGCAGTTGGGGAGACACTGAAGCTTTCTTT
d_call: -; j_call: TRBJ2-7; clone_size: many; v_call: TRBV11-1; cdr3_aa: CASSSNPGLSYEQYF; cdr3_nt: TGTGCCAGCAGCTCGAACCCAGGGCTGAGCTACGAGCAGTACTTC
d_call: -; j_call: TRBJ1-5; clone_size: few; v_call: TRBV6-6; cdr3_aa: CASSFSNQPQHF; cdr3_nt: TGTGCCAGCAGTTTCAGTAATCAGCCCCAGCATTTT
d_call: -; j_call: TRBJ2-3; clone_size: -; v_call: TRBV5-4; cdr3_aa: CASSQDYGADTQYF; cdr3_nt: TGTGCCAGCAGCCAGGACTATGGGGCAGATACGCAGTATTTT
d_call: -; j_call: TRBJ1-1; clone_size: -; v_call: TRBV7-6; cdr3_aa: CASSLSQGAEAFF; cdr3_nt: TGTGCCAGCAGCTTAAGTCAGGGTGCTGAAGCTTTCTTT
d_call: TRBD1; j_call: TRBJ1-1; clone_size: few; v_call: TRBV6-1; cdr3_aa: CASRRQGAAFF; cdr3_nt: TGTGCCAGCAGAAGACAGGGAGCAGCTTTCTTT
d_call: TRBD1; j_call: TRBJ1-2; clone_size: few; v_call: TRBV5-5; cdr3_aa: CASSQGQGRDYGYTF; cdr3_nt: TGTGCCAGCAGCCAGGGACAGGGTAGAGATTATGGCTACACCTTC
d_call: -; j_call: TRBJ1-5; clone_size: few; v_call: TRBV7-2; cdr3_aa: CASSLDGQGQPQHF; cdr3_nt: TGTGCCAGCAGCTTAGATGGCCAGGGTCAGCCCCAGCATTTT
d_call: -; j_call: TRBJ1-1; clone_size: -; v_call: TRBV29-1; cdr3_aa: CSVNHGTEAFF; cdr3_nt: TGCAGCGTTAATCACGGTACTGAAGCTTTCTTT
d_call: TRBD1; j_call: TRBJ2-6; clone_size: -; v_call: TRBV19; cdr3_aa: CASKTGPGANVLTF; cdr3_nt: TGTGCCAGTAAGACAGGGCCTGGGGCCAACGTCCTGACTTTC
d_call: -; j_call: TRBJ2-5; clone_size: few; v_call: TRBV18; cdr3_aa: CASSPRHGETQYF; cdr3_nt: TGTGCCAGCTCACCTCGGCACGGGGAGACCCAGTACTTC